These T cell receptor beta chains were read from a single sample in a study of cytomegalovirus exposure and HLA in healthy donors. TCRdb keeps only in-frame clones here, not all; method: immunoSEQ multiplex PCR. Here the sample spans more than 100,000 clones, about 83% being singletons. Sequenced: PBMCs. Receptors originate from a woman aged 25-40 years in good health and CMV-seronegative. The CDR3 runs from the conserved cysteine through the conserved F or W. The D gene is left open where the match is weak. A row's size may be missing; if present it is once, few, many or a size class.

CDR3aa: CASSSGSSSYNEQFF
CDR3nt: TGTGCCAGCAGTTCGGGATCAAGCTCCTACAATGAGCAGTTCTTC
v_gene: TRBV28
d_gene: .
j_gene: TRBJ2-1
abundance: once

CDR3aa: CASTSGTRETQYF
CDR3nt: TGTGCCAGCACGTCGGGAACAAGGGAGACCCAGTACTTC
v_gene: TRBV9
d_gene: .
j_gene: TRBJ2-5
abundance: .

CDR3aa: CAISAHMGQGGETQYF
CDR3nt: TGTGCCATCAGTGCTCATATGGGACAGGGAGGGGAGACCCAGTACTTC
v_gene: TRBV10-3
d_gene: TRBD1
j_gene: TRBJ2-5
abundance: .

CDR3aa: CASSLAGQGATETQYF
CDR3nt: TGTGCCAGCAGCTTAGCGGGACAGGGGGCAACGGAGACCCAGTACTTC
v_gene: TRBV7-9
d_gene: TRBD1
j_gene: TRBJ2-5
abundance: once

CDR3aa: CASSHYSSQGWSTEAFF
CDR3nt: TGCGCCAGCAGCCACTATTCATCACAGGGATGGAGCACTGAAGCTTTCTTT
v_gene: TRBV4-1
d_gene: .
j_gene: TRBJ1-1
abundance: .

CDR3aa: CASSLANGQGDEQYF
CDR3nt: TGTGCCAGCAGCTTGGCGAACGGGCAGGGGGACGAGCAGTACTTC
v_gene: TRBV5-6
d_gene: TRBD1
j_gene: TRBJ2-7
abundance: many

CDR3aa: CASSDGGSSYNEQFF
CDR3nt: TGTGCCAGCAGTGACGGGGGGAGCTCCTACAATGAGCAGTTCTTC
v_gene: TRBV5-4
d_gene: TRBD2
j_gene: TRBJ2-1
abundance: .

CDR3aa: CASSPTLLSVGQFF
CDR3nt: TGTGCCAGCAGCCCTACGCTGCTGTCTGTTGGGCAGTTCTTC
v_gene: TRBV7-9
d_gene: .
j_gene: TRBJ2-1
abundance: once

CDR3aa: CASSSRDRDIQYF
CDR3nt: TGTGCCAGCAGCTCCCGGGACAGGGACATTCAGTACTTC
v_gene: TRBV7-2
d_gene: TRBD1
j_gene: TRBJ2-4
abundance: .

CDR3aa: CASSQHAGGLYNEQFF
CDR3nt: TGTGCCAGCAGCCAGCATGCGGGAGGCCTTTACAATGAGCAGTTCTTC
v_gene: TRBV7-9
d_gene: TRBD2
j_gene: TRBJ2-1
abundance: .

CDR3aa: CASSTDRGRYGYTF
CDR3nt: TGTGCCAGCAGTACCGACAGGGGGCGGTATGGCTACACCTTC
v_gene: TRBV6-6
d_gene: TRBD1
j_gene: TRBJ1-2
abundance: .

CDR3aa: CASSANRGRGTEAFF
CDR3nt: TGCGCCAGCAGTGCGAACAGGGGGCGGGGAACTGAAGCTTTCTTT
v_gene: TRBV10-2
d_gene: TRBD1
j_gene: TRBJ1-1
abundance: .

CDR3aa: CASSQGGQGGTEAFF
CDR3nt: TGCGCCAGCAGCCAAGGGGGGCAGGGGGGCACTGAAGCTTTCTTT
v_gene: TRBV4-1
d_gene: TRBD1
j_gene: TRBJ1-1
abundance: .

CDR3aa: CASSQEVWGDTEAFF
CDR3nt: TGTGCCAGCAGCCAAGAGGTATGGGGGGACACTGAAGCTTTCTTT
v_gene: TRBV4-2
d_gene: .
j_gene: TRBJ1-1
abundance: .

CDR3aa: CASSFQLSRWGADTQYF
CDR3nt: TGTGCCAGCAGCTTCCAGCTCTCTCGGTGGGGGGCAGATACGCAGTATTTT
v_gene: TRBV13
d_gene: .
j_gene: TRBJ2-3
abundance: .

CDR3aa: CASSSAARETQYF
CDR3nt: TGTGCCAGCAGTTCGGCGGCTAGGGAGACCCAGTACTTC
v_gene: TRBV28
d_gene: .
j_gene: TRBJ2-5
abundance: .

CDR3aa: CASADGLSYNEQFF
CDR3nt: TGTGCCAGCGCGGATGGACTTTCCTACAATGAGCAGTTCTTC
v_gene: TRBV27
d_gene: .
j_gene: TRBJ2-1
abundance: .

CDR3aa: CAWSGGAGTDTQYF
CDR3nt: TGTGCCTGGAGCGGCGGGGCGGGCACAGATACGCAGTATTTT
v_gene: TRBV30
d_gene: .
j_gene: TRBJ2-3
abundance: .

CDR3aa: CASMGDRETIYNEQFF
CDR3nt: TGTGCCAGCATGGGCGACAGGGAAACAATCTACAATGAGCAGTTCTTC
v_gene: TRBV2
d_gene: TRBD1
j_gene: TRBJ2-1
abundance: .

CDR3aa: CASSRSGIAGELFF
CDR3nt: TGTGCCAGCAGTAGATCCGGTATTGCCGGGGAGCTGTTTTTT
v_gene: TRBV2
d_gene: .
j_gene: TRBJ2-2
abundance: .

CDR3aa: CASSFGQGYGYTF
CDR3nt: TGTGCCAGCAGTTTTGGGCAGGGCTATGGCTACACCTTC
v_gene: TRBV27
d_gene: .
j_gene: TRBJ1-2
abundance: .

CDR3aa: CASSSPRRVSAYQETQYF
CDR3nt: TGTGCCAGCAGCTCGCCCAGACGGGTTTCGGCCTACCAAGAGACCCAGTACTTC
v_gene: TRBV7-9
d_gene: .
j_gene: TRBJ2-5
abundance: once